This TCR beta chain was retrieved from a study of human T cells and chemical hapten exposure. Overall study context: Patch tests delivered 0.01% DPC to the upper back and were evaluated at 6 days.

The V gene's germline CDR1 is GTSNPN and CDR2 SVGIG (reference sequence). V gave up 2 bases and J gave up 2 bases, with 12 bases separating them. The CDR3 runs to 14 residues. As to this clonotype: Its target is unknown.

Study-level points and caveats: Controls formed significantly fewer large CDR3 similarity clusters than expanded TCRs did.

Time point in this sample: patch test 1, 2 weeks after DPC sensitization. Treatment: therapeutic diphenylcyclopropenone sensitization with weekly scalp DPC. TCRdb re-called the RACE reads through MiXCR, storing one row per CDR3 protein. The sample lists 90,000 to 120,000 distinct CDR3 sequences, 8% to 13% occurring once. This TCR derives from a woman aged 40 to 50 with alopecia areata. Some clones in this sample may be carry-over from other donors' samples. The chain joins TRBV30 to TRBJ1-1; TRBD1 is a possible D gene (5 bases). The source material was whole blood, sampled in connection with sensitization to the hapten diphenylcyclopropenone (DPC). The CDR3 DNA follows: TGTGCCTGGAGTCGAGGGGTCGTTAACACTGAAGCTTTCTTT. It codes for CAWSRGVVNTEAFF.